One sample yielded the 27 T cell receptor beta chains listed below, sequenced in a study of OX40 agonist ivuxolimab in advanced cancers. Assay used: immunoSEQ multiplex PCR; TCRdb lists only in-frame clones, some missing. This sample has some 67,000 clones; 85% occur once, and the top ten carry 0.8% to 1%. The material sequenced was CD4+ or CD8+ T cells sorted from blood, taken in a trial of the OX40 agonist ivuxolimab. The receptors come from an adult with an advanced solid tumor such as melanoma, head and neck, liver or kidney cancer.

The chain employs TRBV2 and TRBJ2-1, with TRBD2 matching over 11 bases. V gave up 5 bases and J gave up 7 bases; unmatched junction bases: 7. This CDR3 is built from 15 residues. Germline V gene lookup returns CDR1 SNHLY and CDR2 FYNNEI. The CDR3 DNA reads TGTGCCAGCAGTATACTAGCGGGAGTGACAAATGAGCAGTTCTTC. This translates into CASSILAGVTNEQFF.

This sequence joins TRBV5-1 and TRBJ1-1; D is unresolved. This CDR3 has 13 residues. Germline CDR1 SGHRS, CDR2 YFSETQ. Between the trimmed V and J ends, which lost 4 bases and 10 bases, there was a span of 17 bases. CDR3 sequence: CASSLGMGGVAFF. CDR3 in DNA: TGCGCCAGCAGCCTTGGGATGGGAGGAGTAGCTTTCTTT.

The genes are TRBV2 and TRBJ2-7; a weak D match, TRBD2 (5 bases). This CDR3 has 13 amino acids. Trimming shortened V by 2 bases and J by 12 bases, and 17 bases separated the two germline ends. Germline V gene sequence: CDR1 SNHLY, CDR2 FYNNEI. The CDR3 DNA reads TGTGCCAGCAGTGAAACGCAGTGGGAGTCGCGGTACTTC. Translated: CASSETQWESRYF.

CDR3 loop: CASSPRGGSSGNTIYF. The CDR3, as DNA: TGTGCCAGCAGCCCTAGGGGCGGGAGCTCTGGAAACACCATATATTTT. This chain connects TRBV7-2 to TRBJ1-3, with D perhaps matching TRBD1 (5 bases). V dropped 5 bases and J dropped 0 bases, with 14 bases sitting between them. Germline values: CDR1 SGHTA, CDR2 FQGNSA. CDR3 length: 16 amino acids. Combining the CDR3 with reference TRBV7-2 and TRBJ1-3 gives the whole variable domain GAGVSQSPSNKVTEKGKDVELRCDPISGHTALYWYRQSLGQGLEFLIYFQGNSAPDKSGLPSDRFSAERTGGSVSTLTIQRTQQEDSAVYLCASSPRGGSSGNTIYFGEGSWLTVV.

The rearrangement joins TRBV6-6 to TRBJ2-1; 9 nucleotides align to TRBD2. The CDR3 totals 16 residues. V was pared by 11 bases and J by 3 bases, with 14 bases of the junction left unmatched. The germline V gene has CDR1 MNHNY and CDR2 SVGAGI (reference sequence). This CDR3 reads CAGPGEREVLYNEQFF. In nucleotides, the CDR3 is TGTGCCGGGCCAGGGGAGCGGGAGGTCCTCTACAATGAGCAGTTCTTC.

Concerning this clone: The junction differs from germline at one of its ends, possibly a read error. CDR3 residues: CASSQDDRASYGYTF. DNA of the CDR3: TGCGCCAGCAGCCAAGATGACAGAGCTAGCTATGGCTACACCTTC. J is TRBJ1-2 and V is TRBV5-4, with D possibly matching TRBD1 (5 bases). This CDR3 contains 15 residues. Germline assignment: CDR1 SGHNT and CDR2 YYREEE (reference sequence).

The chain joins TRBV5-6 to TRBJ2-7; weak D call: TRBD2 (5 bases). Germline values: CDR1 SGHDT, CDR2 YYEEEE. The CDR3 is 14 amino acids. The V gene lost 6 bases and the J gene lost 6 bases, with 19 bases spanning the gap. CDR3 sequence: CASTQDGGLGEQYF. In DNA form, the CDR3 reads TGTGCCAGCACCCAGGACGGAGGCCTTGGCGAGCAGTACTTC.

The rearrangement uses TRBV28 and TRBJ2-7; either TRBD1 or TRBD2 may fit D (6 bases each). The CDR3 totals 14 residues. V lost 5 bases and J lost 5, with 16 bases in between. Germline loops: CDR1 MDHEN, CDR2 SYDVKM. The CDR3 sequence is CASSPLAGEDEQYF. In DNA form, the CDR3 reads TGTGCCAGCAGTCCCCTTGCAGGGGAGGACGAGCAGTACTTC. The full variable domain, in which reference TRBV28 and TRBJ2-7 provide the parts outside the CDR3, is DVKVTQSSRYLVKRTGEKVFLECVQDMDHENMFWYRQDPGLGLRLIYFSYDVKMKEKGDIPEGYSVSREKKERFSLILESASTNQTSMYLCASSPLAGEDEQYFGPGTRLTVT.

This clone was observed once. This sequence joins TRBV19 and TRBJ1-2; 8 bases map to TRBD1. The CDR3 extends over 14 amino acids. V gave up 2 bases and J gave up 7 bases; unmatched junction bases: 6. Germline CDR1 LNHDA, CDR2 SQIVND (reference sequence). The CDR3 sequence: CASSIRGQGGGYTF. CDR3 DNA sequence: TGTGCCAGTAGTATACGAGGACAGGGAGGTGGCTACACCTTC.

The chain joins TRBV9 to TRBJ2-6; D ambiguous. The CDR3 runs to 14 residues. The germline V and J ends were trimmed by 2 bases and 4 bases, with 7 bases remaining between them. Germline V gives CDR1 SGDLS, CDR2 YYNGEE. This CDR3 is CASSVPSGANVLTF. The DNA of the CDR3 is TGTGCCAGCAGCGTTCCGTCCGGGGCCAACGTCCTGACTTTC.

The chain recombines TRBV11-3 with TRBJ1-3; D gene uncertain. Germline V CDR1 and CDR2: SGHNT, YENEEA. This CDR3 spans 15 amino acids. V was trimmed by 5 bases and J by 0 bases, leaving 11 bases between them. The CDR3 reads CASSPRPFSGNTIYF. The DNA of the CDR3 is TGTGCCAGCAGCCCTCGCCCTTTCTCTGGAAACACCATATATTTT.

The J gene is TRBJ2-7, the V gene TRBV6-6; 7 nucleotides agree with TRBD1. V shed 6 bases and J 3 bases; nucleotides not matched to a gene: 8. The CDR3 spans 14 residues. Germline CDR1 reads MNHNY; CDR2 reads SVGAGI (reference sequence). CDR3 residues: CASRHGTASYEQYF. CDR3 bases: TGTGCCAGCAGACACGGGACAGCCAGCTACGAGCAGTACTTC.

The V and J genes are TRBV4-2 and TRBJ2-3; 9 bases are shared with TRBD2. The V gene's germline CDR1 is LGHNA and CDR2 YNFKEQ. V dropped 1 base and J dropped 2; count of bases not matched to a gene: 1. CDR3 length equals 15 residues. The CDR3 bases are TGTGCCAGCAGCCAAGCTAGCGGGGACACAGATACGCAGTATTTT. Amino acids: CASSQASGDTDTQYF.

This chain uses TRBV28 with TRBJ2-1; 8 bases agree with TRBD2. Germline values: CDR1 MDHEN, CDR2 SYDVKM. The CDR3 runs 15 residues. The ends lost 7 bases at V and 6 bases at J; junction bases unmatched: 11. The CDR3 DNA reads TGTGCCAGCACCGGGGGGGCAAGGATCGGCAATGAGCAGTTCTTC. Translating it yields CASTGGARIGNEQFF.

This clone was detected once. The chain carries TRBV19 and TRBJ2-5, with TRBD2 matching 12 bases. After removal of 10 bases from V and 5 bases from J, the junction contained 11 bases not matched to a gene. Germline lookup yields CDR1 LNHDA and CDR2 SQIVND (reference sequence). This CDR3 comprises 15 residues. The CDR3 spells CATTTRTSGTETQYF. CDR3 nucleotides: TGTGCCACTACGACAAGGACTAGCGGGACCGAGACCCAGTACTTC.

This chain uses TRBV28 with TRBJ2-1; no firm D call. CDR3 length: 17 residues. Trimming shortened V by 5 bases and J by 0 bases, and 17 bases separated the two germline ends. Per the germline V gene, CDR1 is MDHEN and CDR2 is SYDVKM. The CDR3 region is CASSTPWVTSSYNEQFF. DNA for the CDR3: TGTGCCAGCAGTACCCCCTGGGTTACGAGCTCCTACAATGAGCAGTTCTTC.

This chain uses TRBV27 with TRBJ1-5, with D perhaps TRBD1 (6 bases). Germline V gene data show CDR1 as MNHEY and CDR2 as SMNVEV (reference sequence). This CDR3 has 17 amino acids. V lost 3 bases and J 0 bases, leaving 15 bases between the germline ends. DNA of the CDR3: TGTGCCAGCAGTTTGAGGGGGGGCCCGGGTAGCAATCAGCCCCAGCATTTT. It is translated as CASSLRGGPGSNQPQHF.

This chain joins TRBV7-3 and TRBJ2-7, with a possible D match to TRBD1 (6 bases). Germline values: CDR1 SGHTA, CDR2 FQGTGA. The CDR3 consists of 13 residues. V shed 5 bases and J shed 2 bases, with 10 bases lying between them. The CDR3 spells CASSPRTAYEQYF. The DNA of the CDR3 is TGTGCCAGCAGCCCCCGGACAGCCTACGAGCAGTACTTC.

Regarding this clone: A read error may account for a junction end that differs from germline. Other DNA sequences in this sample translate to the same CDR3. The chain recombines TRBV2 with TRBJ1-1, with D unclear. CDR1 is SNHLY, CDR2 FYNNEI, per germline. This CDR3 contains 13 residues. The CDR3 spells CASSDPRPTEAFF. CDR3 bases: TGTGCCAGCAGTGATCCCCGTCCCACTGAAGCTTTTTTT.

V gene TRBV4-1 combines with J gene TRBJ2-7, with D possibly TRBD1 on 5 matching bases. V was cut by 1 base and J by 0 bases, with 13 bases left in between. The CDR3 loop spans 16 amino acids. Per the germline V gene, CDR1 is MGHRA and CDR2 is YSYEKL. The CDR3 DNA follows: TGCGCCAGCAGCCAAGCCTGGGGCGGCAGCTCCTACGAGCAGTACTTC. The encoded protein is CASSQAWGGSSYEQYF.

This chain links TRBV30 with TRBJ1-1; D may be TRBD1 (6 bases). This CDR3 region has 12 residues. The V end lost 4 bases, the J end lost 3 bases, and 9 bases lay between the germline ends. Germline loops: CDR1 GTSNPN, CDR2 SVGIG (reference sequence). The CDR3 protein is CAWKRGDTEAFF. Written as DNA, the CDR3 is TGTGCCTGGAAAAGGGGGGACACTGAAGCTTTCTTT. The full variable domain, in which reference TRBV30 and TRBJ1-1 provide the parts outside the CDR3, is SQTIHQWPATLVQPVGSPLSLECTVEGTSNPNLYWYRQAAGRGLQLLFYSVGIGQISSEVPQNLSASRPQDRQFILSSKKLLLSDSGFYLCAWKRGDTEAFFGQGTRLTVV.

V usage is TRBV7-2 and J usage is TRBJ2-3; the D is unclear. Trimming removed 4 bases from V and 5 bases from J, with 7 bases in between. Germline values: CDR1 SGHTA, CDR2 FQGNSA. There are 12 residues in the CDR3. CDR3 DNA: TGTGCCAGCAGCTCCCTCGGAGATACGCAGTATTTT. This gives the protein CASSSLGDTQYF. The complete variable domain, with remaining parts taken from reference TRBV7-2 and TRBJ2-3, reads GAGVSQSPSNKVTEKGKDVELRCDPISGHTALYWYRQSLGQGLEFLIYFQGNSAPDKSGLPSDRFSAERTGGSVSTLTIQRTQQEDSAVYLCASSSLGDTQYFGPGTRLTVL.

The genes are TRBV9 and TRBJ1-1, with D unclear. The ends were cut back, 0 bases at V and 4 bases at J, with 4 bases in the middle. The CDR3 loop spans 12 amino acids. From germline, CDR1 is SGDLS and CDR2 YYNGEE. The CDR3 DNA reads TGTGCCAGCAGCGTAGAAGGCACTGAAGCTTTCTTT. It yields the protein CASSVEGTEAFF.

This chain uses TRBV6-5 with TRBJ1-1; D unresolved. The CDR3 is 15 residues long. Trimming shortened V by 0 bases and J by 2 bases, and 10 bases separated the two germline ends. CDR1 and CDR2 from the germline V gene are MNHEY and SVGAGI. The CDR3 bases are TGTGCCAGCAGTTACTCGATCGAGGCCAACACTGAAGCTTTCTTT. This encodes CASSYSIEANTEAFF.

This sequence joins TRBV6-6 and TRBJ1-3, with TRBD1 as a possible D gene (6 bases). This CDR3 is built from 16 residues. The V end lost 0 bases, the J end lost 0 bases, and 9 bases lay between the germline ends. Germline V lookup: CDR1 MNHNY, CDR2 SVGAGI (reference sequence). For the CDR3, the DNA is TGTGCCAGCAGTTACTCGGGGGGCCTCTCTGGAAACACCATATATTTT. This translates into CASSYSGGLSGNTIYF.

V gene TRBV5-4 combines with J gene TRBJ2-3, with D perhaps TRBD2 (6 bases). Germline CDR1 and CDR2: SGHNT and YYREEE (reference sequence). This CDR3 has 15 amino acids. V shed 0 bases and J shed 2 bases, with 10 bases lying between them. CDR3 sequence: CASSLELAYTDTQYF. DNA for the CDR3: TGTGCCAGCAGCTTGGAACTAGCCTACACAGATACGCAGTATTTT.

The V and J genes are TRBV5-1 and TRBJ1-2, with 10 bases aligning to TRBD1. CDR1 SGHRS and CDR2 YFSETQ come from the germline V gene. The junction had 14 bases not matched to a gene; V was cut back by 5 bases and J by 7 bases. The CDR3 is 16 amino acids. CDR3 nucleotide sequence: TGCGCCAGCAGTTCGATGGCCCCCCGGGACAGGGGTGGCTACACCTTC. Its protein product is CASSSMAPRDRGGYTF.